A selection of T cell receptor beta chains follows, all from one sample in a study of cytotoxic CD8 clonotypes in ibrutinib-treated CLL. The assay was immunoSEQ multiplex PCR, and TCRdb's table has in-frame clones only and misses some. The repertoire consists of some 200,000 clones, with more than 65% occurring once and the leading ten covering roughly 6.4%. Sequencing was performed on PBMCs, taken after 12 months of ibrutinib treatment. The receptor source for this set is a human donor with chronic lymphocytic leukemia. Each CDR3 is given with its conserved first and last residue. The D gene is left open where the match is weak. Some rows mark clone size as missing; the rest say once, few, many or name a class of expanded clone.

abundance | d_gene | j_gene | v_gene | CDR3nt | CDR3aa
NA | TRBD2 | TRBJ2-5 | TRBV2 | TGTGCCAGTCTTTCGGTAGCGGGGGAGACCCAGTACTTC | CASLSVAGETQYF
few | NA | TRBJ1-6 | TRBV6-6 | TGTGCCAGCGGCGTCTATAATTCACCCCTCCACTTT | CASGVYNSPLHF
NA | NA | TRBJ2-3 | TRBV5-1 | TGCGCCAGCAGCTTTGAGGGGGGACTCTCGCAGTATTTT | CASSFEGGLSQYF
NA | TRBD1 | TRBJ1-6 | TRBV2 | TGTGCCAGCAGCGGACAGGGAGGGGAATCACCCCTCCACTTT | CASSGQGGESPLHF
NA | NA | TRBJ2-3 | TRBV6-1 | TGTGCCAGCAGTGCGGACAGCGCCACAGATACGCAGTATTTT | CASSADSATDTQYF
NA | NA | TRBJ1-6 | TRBV2 | TGTGCCAGCAGTCTCGGGGCCATTCCGTATAATTCACCCCTCCACTTT | CASSLGAIPYNSPLHF
few | TRBD1 | TRBJ1-4 | TRBV7-9 | TGTGCCAGCAGCTTAGCGATGGGACAGGAAAGGGAAAAACTGTTTTTT | CASSLAMGQEREKLFF
NA | NA | TRBJ1-6 | TRBV2 | TGTGCCAGCAGTGTAAGGGGACTGGGGAATTCACCCCTCCACTTT | CASSVRGLGNSPLHF
NA | TRBD2 | TRBJ2-5 | TRBV25-1 | TGTGCCACCCGGGGGGGAGCGGGGGAGACCCAGTACTTC | CATRGGAGETQYF
NA | NA | TRBJ1-1 | TRBV18 | TGTGCCAGCTCACCACCGGGACCCCCTGAAGCTTTCTTT | CASSPPGPPEAFF
NA | TRBD2 | TRBJ2-1 | TRBV9 | TGTGCCAGCAGCGTATGGGAGGGTGGACATGAGCAGTTCTTC | CASSVWEGGHEQFF
few | TRBD1 | TRBJ1-1 | TRBV7-2 | TGTGCCAGCAAACAGGGGACTTCGGCTTTCTTT | CASKQGTSAFF
NA | NA | TRBJ1-2 | TRBV11-2 | TGTGCCAGCAGCTGGGGGTCTGCCGGCTACACCTTC | CASSWGSAGYTF
few | NA | TRBJ1-1 | TRBV30 | TGTGCCTGGAGTGAGGTGGGGGCTGGAGGAGCTTTCTTT | CAWSEVGAGGAFF
NA | TRBD1 | TRBJ1-1 | TRBV28 | TGTGCCAGCAGGGACAGGAGGGGTGTATCAGAAGCTTTCTTT | CASRDRRGVSEAFF
NA | NA | TRBJ1-2 | TRBV30 | TGTGCCTGGAGTCGGGATCGGACAGTCGGTGGCTACACCTTC | CAWSRDRTVGGYTF
NA | TRBD1 | TRBJ1-1 | TRBV7-9 | TGTGCCAGCAGCTTAGCGGGACAGGGTGATTTTAGGCGCCATTTAGAGGCTTTCTTT | CASSLAGQGDFRRHLEAFF
NA | NA | TRBJ1-2 | TRBV5-3 | TGTGCCAGAAGCTCGCCCCCGTACAAGGAAACTAACTATGGCTACACCTTC | CARSSPPYKETNYGYTF
NA | TRBD1 | TRBJ2-2 | TRBV5-1 | TGCGCCAGCAGCGTGGGACAGGGTGTGTGGAACACCGGGGAGCTGTTTTTT | CASSVGQGVWNTGELFF
NA | NA | TRBJ1-2 | TRBV6-5 | TGTGCCAGCAGCCCTGGCGGAGGAGGGCTTGGCTACACCTTC | CASSPGGGGLGYTF
few | NA | TRBJ1-6 | TRBV2 | TGTGCCAGCAGTGGGGGGGGGCCTTCACCCCTCCACTTT | CASSGGGPSPLHF
NA | TRBD2 | TRBJ2-1 | TRBV5-1 | TGCGCCAGCAGCTTACCGGGACTAGCGGGCAATGAGCAGTTCTTC | CASSLPGLAGNEQFF
NA | NA | TRBJ1-5 | TRBV6-5 | TGTGCCAGCAGTTACTCGTCCTCAAGAGGACAGCCCCAGCATTTT | CASSYSSSRGQPQHF
few | NA | TRBJ1-2 | TRBV30 | TGTGCCTGGAGTGTACATCCTCCGGGTAGGGCTAACTATGGCTACACCTTC | CAWSVHPPGRANYGYTF
NA | NA | TRBJ1-1 | TRBV4-3 | TGCGCCAGCAGCCAGGGGGTGGAGTTTGGAGCTTTCTTT | CASSQGVEFGAFF
NA | TRBD2 | TRBJ2-1 | TRBV4-3 | TGCGCCAGCAGCCCAGGACTAGCGGGCCAAAGCTCCTACAATGAGCAGTTCTTC | CASSPGLAGQSSYNEQFF
NA | TRBD2 | TRBJ2-3 | TRBV5-1 | TGCGCCAGCAGGAAGGGCACTAGCGTCTTCGATACGCAGTATTTT | CASRKGTSVFDTQYF
NA | NA | TRBJ1-6 | TRBV9 | TGTGCCAGCAGCGTAATGGACCTTTTCTCCTATAATTCACCCCTCCACTTT | CASSVMDLFSYNSPLHF
few | NA | TRBJ1-5 | TRBV2 | TGTGCCAGCAGGCACAGGGTCGGTAATCAGCCCCAGCATTTT | CASRHRVGNQPQHF
NA | NA | TRBJ1-4 | TRBV9 | TGTGCCAGCAGCCCCCAACAGGGTATGATTGAAAAACTGTTTTTT | CASSPQQGMIEKLFF
NA | NA | TRBJ1-3 | TRBV5-6 | TGTGCCAGCAGCCCACGAGTTGGGTACGTTCGGAACGGAAACACCATATATTTT | CASSPRVGYVRNGNTIYF
NA | NA | TRBJ2-6 | TRBV18 | TGTGCCAGCGCGGGACAGATAAACTCTGGGGCCAACGTCCTGACTTTC | CASAGQINSGANVLTF
NA | NA | TRBJ2-5 | TRBV7-2 | TGTGCCAGCAGGGCACAGGGAGGGTTGGGAGAGACCCAGTACTTC | CASRAQGGLGETQYF
NA | NA | TRBJ2-4 | TRBV30 | TGTGCCTGGAGTAAAAGGGGAGGCGGTCAAAACATTCAGTACTTC | CAWSKRGGGQNIQYF
few | NA | TRBJ1-2 | TRBV4-1 | TGCGCCAGCAGCCCCGGGACGTGGGATGGCTACACCTTC | CASSPGTWDGYTF
few | NA | TRBJ1-1 | TRBV30 | TGTGCCTGGAGTCGCCGTATGGCCGGTGAAGCTTTCTTT | CAWSRRMAGEAFF
NA | NA | TRBJ1-4 | TRBV7-9 | TGTGCCAGCAGCTTATCTTCAGGAACTAATGAAAAACTGTTTTTT | CASSLSSGTNEKLFF
NA | NA | TRBJ1-2 | TRBV30 | TGTGCCTGGAGTGTACTCAGGGTCTATGGCTACACCTTC | CAWSVLRVYGYTF
NA | TRBD2 | TRBJ2-6 | TRBV18 | TGTGCCAGCTCACCACCGGGTAGCGGGAGCTCTGGGGCCAACGTCCTGACTTTC | CASSPPGSGSSGANVLTF
NA | TRBD2 | TRBJ2-1 | TRBV2 | TGTGCCAGCAGAATAAGCGGGAGCTCCTACAATGAGCAGTTCTTC | CASRISGSSYNEQFF
NA | TRBD2 | TRBJ2-7 | TRBV30 | TGTGCCTGGAGATCAGCGGGAGAGGGCTACGAGCAGTACTTC | CAWRSAGEGYEQYF
NA | NA | TRBJ1-2 | TRBV5-1 | TGCGCCAGCAGAGATCAGAACTATGGCTACACCTTC | CASRDQNYGYTF
NA | NA | TRBJ2-7 | TRBV9 | TGTGCCAACCCACCACCCTACGAGCAGTACTTC | CANPPPYEQYF
NA | TRBD1 | TRBJ2-2 | TRBV18 | TGTGCCAGCTCCGGGACAGCGAACACCGGGGAGCTGTTTTTT | CASSGTANTGELFF
NA | NA | TRBJ1-1 | TRBV7-3 | TGTGCCAGCAGCTCCGGTAGGGGGGCTGAAGCTTTCTTT | CASSSGRGAEAFF
few | NA | TRBJ1-2 | TRBV6-5 | TGTGCCAGCAGTTACGCAGGGTCTCGCTATGGCTACACCTTC | CASSYAGSRYGYTF
NA | NA | TRBJ1-5 | TRBV9 | TGTGCCAGCAGCGCGAGCGGGACCGTGGATCAGCCCCAGCATTTT | CASSASGTVDQPQHF